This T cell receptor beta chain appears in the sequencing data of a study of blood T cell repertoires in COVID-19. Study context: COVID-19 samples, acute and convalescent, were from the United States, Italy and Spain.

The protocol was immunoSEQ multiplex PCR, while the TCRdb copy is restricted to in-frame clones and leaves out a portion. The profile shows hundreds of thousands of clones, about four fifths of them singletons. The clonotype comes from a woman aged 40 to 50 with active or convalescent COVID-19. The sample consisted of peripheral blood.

CDR3 DNA: TGTGCCAGTAGTATATCCGTCTGGAACACTGAAGCTTTCTTT. Residues: CASSISVWNTEAFF. The rearrangement uses TRBV19 and TRBJ1-1; unclear D gene. Germline assignment: CDR1 LNHDA and CDR2 SQIVND (reference sequence). CDR3 length: 14 residues. Trimming pared 2 bases from V and 1 base from J, leaving 8 bases between.